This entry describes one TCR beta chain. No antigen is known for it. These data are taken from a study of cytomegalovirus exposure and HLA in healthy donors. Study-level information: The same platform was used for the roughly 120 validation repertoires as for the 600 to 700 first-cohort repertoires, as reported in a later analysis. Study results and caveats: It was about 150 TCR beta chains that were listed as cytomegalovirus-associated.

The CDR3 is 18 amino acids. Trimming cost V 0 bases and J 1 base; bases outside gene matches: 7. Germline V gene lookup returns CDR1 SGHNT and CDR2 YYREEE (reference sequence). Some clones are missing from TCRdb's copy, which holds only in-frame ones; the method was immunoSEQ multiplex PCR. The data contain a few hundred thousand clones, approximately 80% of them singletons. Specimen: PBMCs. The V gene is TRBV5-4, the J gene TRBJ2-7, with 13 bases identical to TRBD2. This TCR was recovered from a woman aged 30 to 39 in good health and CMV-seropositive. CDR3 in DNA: TGTGCCAGCAGCTTGGGCCCGACTAGCGGGAGGACATCCTACGAGCAGTACTTC. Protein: CASSLGPTSGRTSYEQYF.